This section outlines one TCR beta chain sequence together with its context. Its antigen is undetermined. This sample stems from a study of T cell responses to AZD1222 COVID-19 vaccine. Study details: The study pooled second doses at about 4 or about 12 weeks.

Study-level points and caveats: There were repertoire samples only from the period after the peak T cell response.

V gave up 5 bases and J gave up 2 bases, with 16 bases separating them. The CDR3 is 16 residues long. Looked up from germline, CDR1 is SGDLS and CDR2 is YYNGEE. The table came from immunoSEQ multiplex PCR; TCRdb's copy has only in-frame clones and leaves some out. In the table there are approximately 110,000 clones, around nine tenths of which are singletons. V usage is TRBV9 and J usage is TRBJ2-2; maybe TRBD2 (6 bases). This specimen consisted of peripheral blood, obtained on day 0 of AZD1222 vaccination. The TCR originated in an adult in good health. The CDR3 loop reads CASRRSLADNTGELFF. The CDR3 nucleotides are TGTGCCAGCAGAAGGTCGTTAGCGGACAACACCGGGGAGCTGTTTTTT. The full variable domain, completed using reference TRBV9 and TRBJ2-2, is DSGVTQTPKHLITATGQRVTLRCSPRSGDLSVYWYQQSLDQGLQFLIQYYNGEERAKGNILERFSAQQFPDLHSELNLSSLELGDSALYFCASRRSLADNTGELFFGEGSRLTVL.